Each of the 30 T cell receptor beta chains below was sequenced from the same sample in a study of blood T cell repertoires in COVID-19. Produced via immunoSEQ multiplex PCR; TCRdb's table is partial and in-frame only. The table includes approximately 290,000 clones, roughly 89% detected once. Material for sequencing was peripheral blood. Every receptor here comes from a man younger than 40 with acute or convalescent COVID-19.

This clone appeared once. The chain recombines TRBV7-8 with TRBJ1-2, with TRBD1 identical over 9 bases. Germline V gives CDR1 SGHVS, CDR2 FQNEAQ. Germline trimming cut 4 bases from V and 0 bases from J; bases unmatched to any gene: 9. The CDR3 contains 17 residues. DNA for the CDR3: TGTGCCAGCAGCTCCCGGGACAGGGCCTTGGCTAACTATGGCTACACCTTC. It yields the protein CASSSRDRALANYGYTF.

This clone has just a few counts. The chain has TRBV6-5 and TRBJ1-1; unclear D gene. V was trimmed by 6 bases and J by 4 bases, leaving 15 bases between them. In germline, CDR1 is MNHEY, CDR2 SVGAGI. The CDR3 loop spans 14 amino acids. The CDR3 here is CASRREGLGTEAFF. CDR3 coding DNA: TGTGCCAGCAGGCGGGAGGGTTTAGGCACTGAAGCTTTCTTT.

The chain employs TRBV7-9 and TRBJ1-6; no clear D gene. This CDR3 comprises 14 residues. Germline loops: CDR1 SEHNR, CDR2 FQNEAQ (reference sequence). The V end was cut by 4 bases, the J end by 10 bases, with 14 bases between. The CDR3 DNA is TGTGCCAGCAGCTACGGTCTCGAGGGCTCACCCCTCCACTTT. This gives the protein CASSYGLEGSPLHF. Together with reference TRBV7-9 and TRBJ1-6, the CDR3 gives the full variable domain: DTGVSQNPRHKITKRGQNVTFRCDPISEHNRLYWYRQTLGQGPEFLTYFQNEAQLEKSRLLSDRFSAERPKGSFSTLEIQRTEQGDSAMYLCASSYGLEGSPLHFGNGTRLTVT.

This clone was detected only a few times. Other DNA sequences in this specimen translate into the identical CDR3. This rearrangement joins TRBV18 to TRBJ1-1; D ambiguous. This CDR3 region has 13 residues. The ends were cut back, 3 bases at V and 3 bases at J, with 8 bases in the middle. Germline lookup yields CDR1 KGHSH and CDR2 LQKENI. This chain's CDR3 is CASSPGQDTEAFF. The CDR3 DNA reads TGTGCCAGCTCACCGGGTCAGGACACTGAAGCTTTCTTT.

In DNA form, the CDR3 reads TGCGCCAGCAGCCATGACAGGTTGGGGGAAAAACTGTTTTTT. Encoded protein: CASSHDRLGEKLFF. V is TRBV4-1 and J is TRBJ1-4; TRBD1 is a possible D gene (6 bases). The CDR3 sequence is 14 residues long. Trimming took 3 bases from V and 8 from J, leaving 13 bases between them. Germline CDR1 is MGHRA and CDR2 is YSYEKL.

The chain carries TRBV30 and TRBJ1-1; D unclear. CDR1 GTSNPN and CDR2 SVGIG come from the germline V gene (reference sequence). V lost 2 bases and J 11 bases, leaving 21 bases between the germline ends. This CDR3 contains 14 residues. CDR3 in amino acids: CAWSIGGKPQYAFF. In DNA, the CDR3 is TGTGCCTGGAGTATCGGAGGGAAACCTCAGTACGCTTTCTTT. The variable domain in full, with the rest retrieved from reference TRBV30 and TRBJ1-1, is SQTIHQWPATLVQPVGSPLSLECTVEGTSNPNLYWYRQAAGRGLQLLFYSVGIGQISSEVPQNLSASRPQDRQFILSSKKLLLSDSGFYLCAWSIGGKPQYAFFGQGTRLTVV.

This CDR3 reads CASSLDRAKNIQYF. Here the CDR3 DNA reads TGTGCCAGCAGTCTGGACAGGGCCAAAAACATTCAGTACTTC. The rearrangement links TRBV6-5 to TRBJ2-4, with TRBD1 matching over 7 bases. Germline CDR1 reads MNHEY; CDR2 reads SVGAGI. This CDR3 is built from 14 residues. Germline trimming cut 5 bases from V and 1 base from J; bases unmatched to any gene: 2.

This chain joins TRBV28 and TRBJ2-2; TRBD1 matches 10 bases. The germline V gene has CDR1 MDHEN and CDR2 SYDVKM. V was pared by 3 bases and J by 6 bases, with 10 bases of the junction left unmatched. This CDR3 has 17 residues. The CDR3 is CASSFLGGTGVSGELFF. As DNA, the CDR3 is TGTGCCAGCAGTTTCTTAGGTGGGACAGGGGTATCCGGGGAGCTGTTTTTT.

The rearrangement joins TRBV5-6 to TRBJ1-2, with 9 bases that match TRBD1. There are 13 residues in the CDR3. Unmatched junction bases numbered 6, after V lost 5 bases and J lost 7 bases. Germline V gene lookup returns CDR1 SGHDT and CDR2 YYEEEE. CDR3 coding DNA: TGTGCCAGCAGGACAGGGGGAGTAAGTGGCTACACCTTC. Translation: CASRTGGVSGYTF.

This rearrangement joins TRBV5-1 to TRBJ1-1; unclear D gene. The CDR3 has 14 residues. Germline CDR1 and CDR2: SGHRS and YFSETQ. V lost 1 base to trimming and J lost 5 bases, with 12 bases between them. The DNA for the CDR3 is TGCGCCAGCAGCTTGAGCGGTCAGCCAACTGAAGCTTTCTTT. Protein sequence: CASSLSGQPTEAFF.

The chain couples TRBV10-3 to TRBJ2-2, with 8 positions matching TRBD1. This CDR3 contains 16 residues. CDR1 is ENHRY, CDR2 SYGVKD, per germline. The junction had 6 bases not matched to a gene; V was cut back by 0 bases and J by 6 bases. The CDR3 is CAISESGPGQAGELFF. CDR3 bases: TGTGCCATCAGTGAGTCGGGACCGGGACAGGCCGGGGAGCTGTTTTTT.

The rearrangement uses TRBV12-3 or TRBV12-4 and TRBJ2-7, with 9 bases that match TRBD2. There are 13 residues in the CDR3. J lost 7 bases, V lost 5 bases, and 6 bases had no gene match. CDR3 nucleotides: TGTGCCAGCAGTGACGGACTAGCGCCGGAGCAGTACTTC. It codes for CASSDGLAPEQYF.

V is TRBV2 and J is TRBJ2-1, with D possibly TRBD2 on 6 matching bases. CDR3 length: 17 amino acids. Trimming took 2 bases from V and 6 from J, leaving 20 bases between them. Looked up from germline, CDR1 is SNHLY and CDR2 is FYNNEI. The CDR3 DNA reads TGTGCCAGCAGTGAATTATACGGGGGACGGTTAGGCAATGAGCAGTTCTTC. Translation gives CASSELYGGRLGNEQFF.

CDR3 protein: CASSLEGVSPLHF. The CDR3 DNA follows: TGTGCCAGCAGCTTGGAGGGGGTTTCACCCCTCCACTTT. This chain joins TRBV5-5 and TRBJ1-6; D possibly corresponds to TRBD1 (6 bases). V shed 0 bases and J shed 9 bases, with 7 bases lying between them. The CDR3 is made up of 13 amino acids. Germline CDR1 reads SGHKS; CDR2 reads YYEKEE (reference sequence).

CDR3 in DNA: TGTGCCACCCACAGGGGTGAAGTATCGAACACTGAAGCTTTCTTT. As protein: CATHRGEVSNTEAFF. The rearrangement uses TRBV2 and TRBJ1-1; 7 positions match TRBD1. J was trimmed by 1 base and V by 10 bases; bases with no gene match: 12. Germline assignment: CDR1 SNHLY and CDR2 FYNNEI. CDR3 length: 15 amino acids.

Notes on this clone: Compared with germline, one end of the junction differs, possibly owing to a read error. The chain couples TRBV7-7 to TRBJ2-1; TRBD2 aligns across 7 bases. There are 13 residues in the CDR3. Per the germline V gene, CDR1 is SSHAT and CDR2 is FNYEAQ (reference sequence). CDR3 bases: TGTGCTAGCAGCCCCGGGACTAACAATGAGCAGTTCTTC. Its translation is CASSPGTNNEQFF.

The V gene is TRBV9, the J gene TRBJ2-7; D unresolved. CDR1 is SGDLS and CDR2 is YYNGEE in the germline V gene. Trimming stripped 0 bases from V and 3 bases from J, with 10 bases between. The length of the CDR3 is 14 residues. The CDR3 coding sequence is TGTGCCAGCAGCGTAGATAACAGCTACTACGAGCAGTACTTC. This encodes CASSVDNSYYEQYF.

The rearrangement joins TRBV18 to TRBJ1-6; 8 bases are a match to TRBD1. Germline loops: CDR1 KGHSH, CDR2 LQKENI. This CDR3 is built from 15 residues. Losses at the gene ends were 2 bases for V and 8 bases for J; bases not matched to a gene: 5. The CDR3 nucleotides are TGTGCCAGCTCACCAAAGACAGGGGATTATTCACCCCTCCACTTT. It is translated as CASSPKTGDYSPLHF.

The CDR3 spells CASSREDQPQHF. The DNA for the CDR3 is TGTGCCAGCAGCCGGGAGGATCAGCCCCAGCATTTT. The chain joins TRBV12-3 or TRBV12-4 to TRBJ1-5, with D hard to call. The V end was cut by 6 bases, the J end by 5 bases, with 8 bases between. CDR3 length: 12 amino acids.

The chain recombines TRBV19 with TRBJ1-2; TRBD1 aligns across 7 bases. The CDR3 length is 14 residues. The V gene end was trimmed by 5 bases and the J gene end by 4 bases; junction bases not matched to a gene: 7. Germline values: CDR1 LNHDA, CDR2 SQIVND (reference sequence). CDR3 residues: CASSHRDRTYGYTF. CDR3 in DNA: TGTGCCAGTAGTCACCGGGACAGAACCTATGGCTACACCTTC.

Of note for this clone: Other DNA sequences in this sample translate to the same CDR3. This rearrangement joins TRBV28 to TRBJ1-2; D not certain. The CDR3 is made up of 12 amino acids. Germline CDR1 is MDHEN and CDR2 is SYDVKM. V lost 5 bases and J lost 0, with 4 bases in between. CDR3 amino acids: CASSPTNYGYTF. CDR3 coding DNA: TGTGCCAGCAGTCCAACTAACTATGGCTACACCTTC.

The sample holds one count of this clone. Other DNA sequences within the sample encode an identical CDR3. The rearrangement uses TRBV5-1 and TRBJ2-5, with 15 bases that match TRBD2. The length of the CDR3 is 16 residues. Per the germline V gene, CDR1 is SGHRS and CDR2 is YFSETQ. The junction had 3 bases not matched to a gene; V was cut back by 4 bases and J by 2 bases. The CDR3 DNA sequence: TGCGCCAGCAGCCTCGGGACTAGCGGGGGGCAAGAGACCCAGTACTTC. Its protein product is CASSLGTSGGQETQYF. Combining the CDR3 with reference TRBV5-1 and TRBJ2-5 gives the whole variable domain KAGVTQTPRYLIKTRGQQVTLSCSPISGHRSVSWYQQTPGQGLQFLFEYFSETQRNKGNFPGRFSGRQFSNSRSEMNVSTLELGDSALYLCASSLGTSGGQETQYFGPGTRLLVL.

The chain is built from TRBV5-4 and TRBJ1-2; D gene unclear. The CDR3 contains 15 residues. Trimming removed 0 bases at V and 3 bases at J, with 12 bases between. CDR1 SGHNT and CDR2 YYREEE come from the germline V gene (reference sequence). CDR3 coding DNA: TGTGCCAGCAGCTTGGGGGCATTACCCTACTATGGCTACACCTTC. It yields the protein CASSLGALPYYGYTF.

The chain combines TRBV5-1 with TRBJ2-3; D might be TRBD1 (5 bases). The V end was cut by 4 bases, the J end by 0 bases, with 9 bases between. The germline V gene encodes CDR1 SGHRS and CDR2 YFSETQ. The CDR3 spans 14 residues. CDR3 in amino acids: CASSPGYSTDTQYF. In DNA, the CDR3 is TGCGCCAGCAGCCCAGGGTATAGCACAGATACGCAGTATTTT.

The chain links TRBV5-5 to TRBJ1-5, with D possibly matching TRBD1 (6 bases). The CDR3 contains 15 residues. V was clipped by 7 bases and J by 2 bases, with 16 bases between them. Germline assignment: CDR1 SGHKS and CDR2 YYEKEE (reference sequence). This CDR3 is CASQYRAMGNQPQHF. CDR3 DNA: TGTGCCAGCCAATACAGGGCCATGGGCAATCAGCCCCAGCATTTT. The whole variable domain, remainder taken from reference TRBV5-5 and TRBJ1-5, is DAGVTQSPTHLIKTRGQQVTLRCSPISGHKSVSWYQQVLGQGPQFIFQYYEKEERGRGNFPDRFSARQFPNYSSELNVNALLLGDSALYLCASQYRAMGNQPQHFGDGTRLSIL.

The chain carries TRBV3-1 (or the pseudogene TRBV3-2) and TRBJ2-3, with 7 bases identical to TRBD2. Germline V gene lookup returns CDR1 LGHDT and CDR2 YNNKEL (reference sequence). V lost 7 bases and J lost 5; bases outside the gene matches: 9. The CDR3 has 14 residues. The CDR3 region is CASTIGGGRDTQYF. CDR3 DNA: TGTGCCAGCACAATTGGGGGAGGGAGAGATACGCAGTATTTT.

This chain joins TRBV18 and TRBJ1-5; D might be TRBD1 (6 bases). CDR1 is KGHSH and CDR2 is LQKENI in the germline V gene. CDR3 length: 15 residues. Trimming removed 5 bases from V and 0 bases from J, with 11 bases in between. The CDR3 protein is CASSARGNSNQPQHF. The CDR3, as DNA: TGTGCCAGCTCAGCCAGGGGAAATAGCAATCAGCCCCAGCATTTT.

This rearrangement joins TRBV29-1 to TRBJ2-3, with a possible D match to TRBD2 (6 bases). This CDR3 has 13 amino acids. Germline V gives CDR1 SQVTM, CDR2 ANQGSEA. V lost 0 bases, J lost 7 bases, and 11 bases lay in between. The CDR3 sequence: CSVEDLAGNTQYF. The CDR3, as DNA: TGCAGCGTTGAAGATCTTGCGGGGAATACGCAGTATTTT.

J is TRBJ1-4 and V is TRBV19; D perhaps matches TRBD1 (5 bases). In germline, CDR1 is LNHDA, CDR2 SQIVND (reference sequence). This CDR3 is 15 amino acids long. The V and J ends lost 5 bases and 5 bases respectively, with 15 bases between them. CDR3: CASSATGLINEKLFF. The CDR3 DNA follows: TGTGCCAGTAGTGCCACGGGACTTATAAATGAAAAACTGTTTTTT.

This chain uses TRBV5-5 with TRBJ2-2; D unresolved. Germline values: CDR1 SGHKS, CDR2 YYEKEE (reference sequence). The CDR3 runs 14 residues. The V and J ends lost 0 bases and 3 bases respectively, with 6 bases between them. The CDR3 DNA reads TGTGCCAGCAGCTTGGTTACAGACACCGGGGAGCTGTTTTTT. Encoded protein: CASSLVTDTGELFF. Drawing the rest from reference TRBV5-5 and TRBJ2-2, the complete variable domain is DAGVTQSPTHLIKTRGQQVTLRCSPISGHKSVSWYQQVLGQGPQFIFQYYEKEERGRGNFPDRFSARQFPNYSSELNVNALLLGDSALYLCASSLVTDTGELFFGEGSRLTVL.